A single sample gave rise to the 21 T cell receptor beta chains below, sequenced in a study of blood T cell repertoires in COVID-19 (dated by TCRdb to between 2020 and 2021). Library preparation was by the immunoSEQ multiplex PCR assay. In its TCRdb copy, this immuneACCESS table keeps in-frame sequences only and misses some clones. Where compared with another copy, unresolved V genes explain less than half of these, and the others have no known cause. This sample comprises approximately 71,000 clones, approximately 90% of them detected only once. Jointly, the top ten make up 5% to 6.5% of the sample. Material: peripheral blood. All receptors come from a woman between 18 and 29 years old with acute or convalescent COVID-19.

The chain is built from TRBV27 and TRBJ2-7; tentative D call: TRBD2 (6 bases). Trimming removed 9 bases at V and 0 bases at J, with 15 bases between. CDR1 and CDR2 from the germline V gene are MNHEY and SMNVEV (reference sequence). This CDR3 comprises 14 residues. Written as DNA, the CDR3 is TGTGCCAGTGGTCCGGGAGCTTCCTCCTACGAGCAGTACTTC. The encoded protein is CASGPGASSYEQYF.

The rearrangement uses TRBV3-1 (or the pseudogene TRBV3-2) and TRBJ2-7, with D tentatively TRBD2 (6 bases). CDR3 size: 13 residues. V dropped 4 bases and J dropped 3 bases, with 10 bases sitting between them. Germline V gene sequence: CDR1 LGHDT, CDR2 YNNKEL (reference sequence). The CDR3: CASSRSGDYEQYF. The CDR3 DNA is TGTGCCAGCAGCCGCTCGGGGGACTACGAGCAGTACTTC.

This clone was picked up one time. J is TRBJ1-2 and V is TRBV4-2; no definite D call. V lost 5 bases and J lost 1, with 20 bases in between. The germline gives CDR1 LGHNA, CDR2 YNFKEQ. There are 17 residues in the CDR3. CDR3 amino acids: CASSKTEREGSNYGYTF. DNA of the CDR3: TGTGCCAGCAGCAAAACAGAACGAGAGGGCAGTAACTATGGCTACACCTTC.

The CDR3 DNA reads as TGTGCCAGCAGTTCTAACCGCTTGGACAGGGGGCAAGGGAGCACTGAAGCTTTCTTT. Its translation is CASSSNRLDRGQGSTEAFF. The V call is TRBV2, the J call TRBJ1-1; 11 bases align to TRBD1. The CDR3 has 19 amino acids. The ends lost 5 bases at V and 4 bases at J; junction bases unmatched: 18. Germline CDR1 is SNHLY and CDR2 is FYNNEI.

This chain links TRBV12-5 with TRBJ1-5; TRBD1 matches at 8 bases. This CDR3 is built from 15 residues. Trimming cost V 6 bases and J 6 bases; bases outside gene matches: 10. Germline CDR1 and CDR2: LGHNT and FRNRAP. The CDR3 loop is CASGSGQGGFQPQHF. DNA for the CDR3: TGTGCTAGTGGCTCAGGACAGGGCGGGTTTCAGCCCCAGCATTTT.

The chain uses TRBV28 and TRBJ1-5; 7 bases line up with TRBD1. Germline loops: CDR1 MDHEN, CDR2 SYDVKM. The CDR3 extends over 17 amino acids. Losses at the gene ends were 4 bases for V and 2 bases for J; bases not matched to a gene: 11. CDR3 nucleotides: TGTGCCAGCAGTTCCCCGACAGGGTGGTATCGCAATCAGCCCCAGCATTTT. This sequence encodes CASSSPTGWYRNQPQHF.

The chain uses TRBV7-2 and TRBJ2-4, with D tentatively TRBD2 (6 bases). The CDR3 totals 15 residues. Germline-derived CDR1 and CDR2 are SGHTA and FQGNSA. Trimming left V 5 bases short and J 10 bases short, with 21 bases between. The DNA of the CDR3 is TGTGCCAGCAGCCCCGTGGGGGGAGGTCTCTATATTCAGTACTTC. The encoded protein is CASSPVGGGLYIQYF.

This sequence joins TRBV5-8 and TRBJ2-3; 7 nucleotides match TRBD1. CDR3 length: 15 amino acids. The germline V gene has CDR1 SGHTS and CDR2 YDEGEE. The V and J ends lost 2 bases and 0 bases, in that order; junction bases with no gene match: 3. CDR3 DNA: TGTGCCAGCAGCTTAGGGACAGTCAGCACAGATACGCAGTATTTT. Translating gives CASSLGTVSTDTQYF.

This rearrangement joins TRBV19 to TRBJ1-5, with D maybe TRBD1 (5 bases). Germline V gene sequence: CDR1 LNHDA, CDR2 SQIVND (reference sequence). The CDR3 sequence is 15 residues long. V lost 2 bases and J lost 6, with 14 bases in between. In nucleotides, the CDR3 is TGTGCCAGTAGTATAATAGGGCAGGGAAGTCAGCCCCAGCATTTT. It encodes CASSIIGQGSQPQHF.

This chain uses TRBV27 with TRBJ2-1, with D uncertain. The V end lost 5 bases, the J end lost 0 bases, and 17 bases lay between the germline ends. CDR1 MNHEY and CDR2 SMNVEV come from the germline V gene (reference sequence). This CDR3 region has 17 residues. CDR3 sequence (DNA): TGTGCCAGCAGTCACACTATTGACGGTAGCTCCTACAATGAGCAGTTCTTC. Amino acids: CASSHTIDGSSYNEQFF.

The chain recombines TRBV5-5 with TRBJ2-3, with D perhaps TRBD2 (5 bases). V gave up 4 bases and J gave up 3 bases, with 12 bases separating them. CDR3 length: 14 amino acids. CDR1 is SGHKS, CDR2 YYEKEE, per germline (reference sequence). The CDR3 region is CASSPADPTDTQYF. CDR3 nucleotides: TGTGCCAGCAGCCCAGCGGACCCAACAGATACGCAGTATTTT.

This clone was observed once. The chain has TRBV27 and TRBJ2-1; 9 bases are shared with TRBD1. The V gene end was trimmed by 10 bases and the J gene end by 4 bases; junction bases not matched to a gene: 8. The CDR3 is made up of 14 amino acids. The germline V gene has CDR1 MNHEY and CDR2 SMNVEV (reference sequence). The CDR3 loop reads CATHGQGMYNEQFF. The CDR3 nucleotides are TGTGCCACCCACGGACAGGGGATGTACAATGAGCAGTTCTTC.

The genes are TRBV6-4 and TRBJ2-3; 7 bases are a match to TRBD2. The CDR3 contains 16 residues. The V segment lost 3 bases and the J segment 1 base; nucleotides outside the gene matches: 7. The germline V gene has CDR1 MRHNA and CDR2 SNTAGT. The CDR3 reads CASSENLGGGTDTQYF. The CDR3 coding sequence is TGTGCCAGCAGTGAAAATTTGGGAGGGGGCACAGATACGCAGTATTTT.

The genes are TRBV7-2 and TRBJ2-1; 10 nucleotides line up with TRBD2. CDR1 is SGHTA, CDR2 FQGNSA, per germline. J was trimmed by 5 bases and V by 1 base; bases with no gene match: 2. The CDR3 is made up of 15 amino acids. CDR3 bases: TGTGCCAGCAGCTTAGAGGGACTAGCGAACAATGAGCAGTTCTTC. Translation: CASSLEGLANNEQFF. The full variable domain, its missing parts supplied by reference TRBV7-2 and TRBJ2-1, is GAGVSQSPSNKVTEKGKDVELRCDPISGHTALYWYRQSLGQGLEFLIYFQGNSAPDKSGLPSDRFSAERTGGSVSTLTIQRTQQEDSAVYLCASSLEGLANNEQFFGPGTRLTVL.

This chain connects TRBV6-5 to TRBJ1-6; 9 nucleotides align to TRBD1. V was pared by 6 bases and J by 10 bases, with 7 bases of the junction left unmatched. The CDR3 has 14 amino acids. Germline V lookup: CDR1 MNHEY, CDR2 SVGAGI. The CDR3 bases are TGTGCCAGCAGAACGACAGGGGGATCCTCACCCCTCCACTTT. This sequence encodes CASRTTGGSSPLHF.

The chain joins TRBV19 to TRBJ2-1, with D perhaps matching TRBD2 (6 bases). V lost 9 bases, J lost 7 bases, and 22 bases lay in between. CDR3 length: 15 amino acids. Germline V CDR1 and CDR2: LNHDA, SQIVND (reference sequence). The CDR3 region has the DNA TGTGCCAGCCGGATCATAGCGGACCCAACTAATGAGCAGTTCTTC. It codes for CASRIIADPTNEQFF.

This chain joins TRBV7-2 and TRBJ1-2; 11 bases line up with TRBD1. The CDR3 length is 19 residues. The trim removed 1 base at V and 4 bases at J, leaving 14 bases unmatched. Germline V gene data show CDR1 as SGHTA and CDR2 as FQGNSA. The CDR3 loop reads CASSLVRLDRGPLSYGYTF. The CDR3 DNA sequence: TGTGCCAGCAGCTTAGTAAGATTGGACAGGGGGCCTTTGAGCTATGGCTACACCTTC.

The J gene is TRBJ2-7, the V gene TRBV5-4; 7 nucleotides agree with TRBD1. In germline, CDR1 is SGHNT, CDR2 YYREEE (reference sequence). The V gene end was trimmed by 3 bases and the J gene end by 3 bases; junction bases not matched to a gene: 3. The CDR3 spans 13 residues. The CDR3 is CASSWDRDYEQYF. The CDR3 DNA follows: TGTGCCAGCAGCTGGGACAGAGACTACGAGCAGTACTTC.

Written as DNA, the CDR3 is TGTGCCAGCAGCCAAGCGGGCCAGGGGGGAGAAAAACTGTTTTTT. Amino acids: CASSQAGQGGEKLFF. The rearrangement uses TRBV4-2 and TRBJ1-4, with TRBD1 matching over 7 bases. The J segment lost 8 bases and the V segment lost 1 base, leaving 7 bases of the junction unmatched. The germline V gene has CDR1 LGHNA and CDR2 YNFKEQ. The CDR3 runs 15 residues.

This chain links TRBV7-9 with TRBJ2-1, with D maybe TRBD2 (6 bases). In germline, CDR1 is SEHNR, CDR2 FQNEAQ (reference sequence). Between the trimmed V and J ends, which lost 1 base and 9 bases, there was a span of 16 bases. This CDR3 comprises 15 residues. CDR3 DNA: TGTGCCAGCAGCTTAGAAGGACTACCCTCTAGTGAGCAGTTCTTC. Encoded protein: CASSLEGLPSSEQFF. The full variable domain, in which reference TRBV7-9 and TRBJ2-1 provide the parts outside the CDR3, is DTGVSQNPRHKITKRGQNVTFRCDPISEHNRLYWYRQTLGQGPEFLTYFQNEAQLEKSRLLSDRFSAERPKGSFSTLEIQRTEQGDSAMYLCASSLEGLPSSEQFFGPGTRLTVL.

This clone was detected a few times. The chain combines TRBV2 with TRBJ1-2; weak D call: TRBD1 (6 bases). CDR3 size: 13 residues. The V gene's germline CDR1 is SNHLY and CDR2 FYNNEI. The V gene lost 6 bases and the J gene lost 7 bases, with 15 bases spanning the gap. CDR3 in DNA: TGTGCCAGCAGGGACCAGGGGAGTGGTGGCTACACCTTC. Encoded protein: CASRDQGSGGYTF.